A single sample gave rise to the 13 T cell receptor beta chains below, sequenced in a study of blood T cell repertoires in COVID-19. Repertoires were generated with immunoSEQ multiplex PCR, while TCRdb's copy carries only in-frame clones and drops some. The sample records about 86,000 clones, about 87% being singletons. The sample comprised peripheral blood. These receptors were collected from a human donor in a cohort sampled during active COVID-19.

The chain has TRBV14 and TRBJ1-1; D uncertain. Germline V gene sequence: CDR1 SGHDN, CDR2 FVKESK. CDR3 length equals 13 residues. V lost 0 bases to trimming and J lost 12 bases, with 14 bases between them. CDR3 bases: TGTGCCAGCAGCCAAGAGGCAGGTTGGATGACTTTCTTT. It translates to CASSQEAGWMTFF.

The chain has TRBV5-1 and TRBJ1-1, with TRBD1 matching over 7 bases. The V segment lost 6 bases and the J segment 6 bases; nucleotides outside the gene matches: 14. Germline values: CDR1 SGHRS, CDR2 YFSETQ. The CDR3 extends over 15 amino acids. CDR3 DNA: TGCGCCAGCACCAAACTCCAGACAGGGAAGGCTGAAGCTTTCTTT. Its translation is CASTKLQTGKAEAFF.

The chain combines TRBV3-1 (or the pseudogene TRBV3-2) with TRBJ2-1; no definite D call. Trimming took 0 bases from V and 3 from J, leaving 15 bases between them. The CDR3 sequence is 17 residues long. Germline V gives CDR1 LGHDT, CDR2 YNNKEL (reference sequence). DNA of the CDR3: TGTGCCAGCAGCCAAGACCCCCGCAGCGCCCTCTACAATGAGCAGTTCTTC. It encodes CASSQDPRSALYNEQFF.

The CDR3 region has the DNA TGTGCCAGCAGCCTGATTAGGACAGGGCCCAATCAGCCCCAGCATTTT. This sequence encodes CASSLIRTGPNQPQHF. The rearrangement uses TRBV7-3 and TRBJ1-5; TRBD1 matches at 8 bases. CDR3 length: 16 residues. Germline V lookup: CDR1 SGHTA, CDR2 FQGTGA. V trimming: 5 bases; J trimming: 3 bases; junction bases outside the gene matches: 9.

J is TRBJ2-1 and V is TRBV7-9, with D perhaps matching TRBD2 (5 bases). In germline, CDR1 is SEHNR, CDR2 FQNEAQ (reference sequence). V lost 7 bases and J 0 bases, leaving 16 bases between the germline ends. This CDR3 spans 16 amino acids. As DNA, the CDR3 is TGTGCCAGCAACGGCATCGAGGGCCTCTCCTACAATGAGCAGTTCTTC. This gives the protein CASNGIEGLSYNEQFF.

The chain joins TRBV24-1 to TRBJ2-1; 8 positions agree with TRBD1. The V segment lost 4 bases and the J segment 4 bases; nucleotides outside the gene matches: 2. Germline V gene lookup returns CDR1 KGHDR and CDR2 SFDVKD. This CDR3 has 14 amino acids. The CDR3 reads CATSDRTGYNEQFF. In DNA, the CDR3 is TGTGCCACCAGTGACCGGACAGGGTACAATGAGCAGTTCTTC.

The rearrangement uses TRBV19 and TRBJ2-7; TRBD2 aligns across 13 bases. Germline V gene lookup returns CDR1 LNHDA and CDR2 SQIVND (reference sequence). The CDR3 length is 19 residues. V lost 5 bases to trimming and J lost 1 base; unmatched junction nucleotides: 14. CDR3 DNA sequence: TGTGCCAGTAGTTCCCGCCCCGGACTAGCGGGAGTAGGGTCCTACGAGCAGTACTTC. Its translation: CASSSRPGLAGVGSYEQYF. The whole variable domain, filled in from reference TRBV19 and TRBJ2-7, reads DGGITQSPKYLFRKEGQNVTLSCEQNLNHDAMYWYRQDPGQGLRLIYYSQIVNDFQKGDIAEGYSVSREKKESFPLTVTSAQKNPTAFYLCASSSRPGLAGVGSYEQYFGPGTRLTVT.

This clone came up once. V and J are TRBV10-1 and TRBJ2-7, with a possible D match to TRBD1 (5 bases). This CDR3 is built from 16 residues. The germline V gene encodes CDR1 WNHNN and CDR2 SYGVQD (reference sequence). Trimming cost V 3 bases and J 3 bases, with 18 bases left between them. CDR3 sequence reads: CASSENAGNGRYEQYF. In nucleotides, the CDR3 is TGCGCCAGCAGTGAAAATGCAGGGAATGGGCGCTACGAGCAGTACTTC.

In nucleotides, the CDR3 is TGTGCCAGCAGTTTTTTACCTAGCGGGGAGCTGTTTTTT. The encoded protein is CASSFLPSGELFF. The chain has TRBV6-2 or TRBV6-3 and TRBJ2-2; D ambiguous. The CDR3 length is 13 residues. From germline, CDR1 is MNHEY and CDR2 SVGEGT. The ends were cut back, 4 bases at V and 7 bases at J, with 10 bases in the middle.

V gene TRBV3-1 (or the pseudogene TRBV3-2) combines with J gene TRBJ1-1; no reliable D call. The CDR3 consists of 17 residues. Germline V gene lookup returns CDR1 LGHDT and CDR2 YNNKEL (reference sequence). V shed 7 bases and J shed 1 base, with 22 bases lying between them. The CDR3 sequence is CASTQFDTGAGNTEAFF. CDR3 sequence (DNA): TGTGCCAGCACCCAGTTCGACACGGGAGCTGGGAACACTGAAGCTTTCTTT.

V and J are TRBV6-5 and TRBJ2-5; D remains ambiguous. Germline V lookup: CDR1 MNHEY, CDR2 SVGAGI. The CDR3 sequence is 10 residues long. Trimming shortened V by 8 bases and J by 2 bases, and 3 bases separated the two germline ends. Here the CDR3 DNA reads TGTGCCAGCTATCAAGAGACCCAGTACTTC. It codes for CASYQETQYF.

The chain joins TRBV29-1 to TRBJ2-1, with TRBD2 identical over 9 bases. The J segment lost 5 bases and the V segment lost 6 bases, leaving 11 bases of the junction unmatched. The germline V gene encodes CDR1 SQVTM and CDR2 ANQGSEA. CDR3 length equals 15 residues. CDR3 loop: CSVRFSGRPNNEQFF. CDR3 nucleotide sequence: TGCAGCGTCCGATTTAGCGGGAGACCTAACAATGAGCAGTTCTTC.

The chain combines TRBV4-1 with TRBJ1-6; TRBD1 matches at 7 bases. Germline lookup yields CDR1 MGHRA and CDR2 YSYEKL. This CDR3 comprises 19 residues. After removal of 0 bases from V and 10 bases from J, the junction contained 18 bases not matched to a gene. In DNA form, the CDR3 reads TGCGCCAGCAGCCAAGATAGAATCGCAGGGACAGCGTTTGGCTCACCCCTCCACTTT. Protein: CASSQDRIAGTAFGSPLHF.